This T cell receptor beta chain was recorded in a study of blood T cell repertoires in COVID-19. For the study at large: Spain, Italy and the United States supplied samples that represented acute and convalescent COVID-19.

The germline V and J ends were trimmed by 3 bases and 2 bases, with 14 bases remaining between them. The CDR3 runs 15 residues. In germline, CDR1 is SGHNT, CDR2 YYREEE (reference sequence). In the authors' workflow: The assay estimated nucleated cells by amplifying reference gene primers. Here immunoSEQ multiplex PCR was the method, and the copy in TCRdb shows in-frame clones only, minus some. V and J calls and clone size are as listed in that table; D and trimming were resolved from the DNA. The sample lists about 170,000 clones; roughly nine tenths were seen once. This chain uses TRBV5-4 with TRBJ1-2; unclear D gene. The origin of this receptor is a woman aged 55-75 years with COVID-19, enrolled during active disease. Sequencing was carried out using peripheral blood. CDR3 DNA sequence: TGTGCCAGCAGCTCCCTCTCCGGGATCAACTATGGCTACACCTTC. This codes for CASSSLSGINYGYTF.